Below are 20 T cell receptor beta chains sequenced from a single sample in a study of vaccination effects on CD4 cells after COVID-19. The table came from immunoSEQ multiplex PCR; TCRdb's copy has only in-frame clones and leaves some out. The sample consists of tens of thousands of clones, 70% to 80% of them appearing once. After roughly 11 days in culture, the CD4+ T cells were isolated. Participants were vaccinated with two doses of either the BNT162b2 or mRNA-1273 vaccine. The antigens these receptors bind are not known. Specimen: CD4+ T cells from PBMCs cultured without peptide, collected after COVID-19 vaccination. The receptor source for this set is a human donor who received a COVID-19 vaccine.

The chain is built from TRBV6-1 and TRBJ2-7; D is undetermined. V was pared by 1 base and J by 6 bases, with 13 bases between. The germline V gene encodes CDR1 MNHNS and CDR2 SASEGT. This CDR3 comprises 14 residues. CDR3 residues: CASSEGPSWGEQYV. The CDR3, as DNA: TGTGCCAGCAGTGAAGGGCCCTCCTGGGGCGAGCAGTACGTC.

The chain links TRBV25-1 to TRBJ1-1; 9 bases align to TRBD1. CDR1 is MGHDK and CDR2 is SYGVNS in the germline V gene. CDR3 size: 17 residues. The trim removed 0 bases at V and 1 base at J, leaving 6 bases unmatched. Here the CDR3 DNA reads TGTGCCAGCAGTGAATATAGTGGACAGGGGAAGAACACTGAAGCTTTCTTT. Amino acid sequence: CASSEYSGQGKNTEAFF. The entire variable domain, with the rest obtained from reference TRBV25-1 and TRBJ1-1, is as follows: EADIYQTPRYLVIGTGKKITLECSQTMGHDKMYWYQQDPGMELHLIHYSYGVNSTEKGDLSSESTVSRIRTEHFPLTLESARPSHTSQYLCASSEYSGQGKNTEAFFGQGTRLTVV.

The chain is built from TRBV5-1 and TRBJ2-2; D is possibly TRBD1 (5 bases). The V end lost 0 bases, the J end lost 7 bases, and 10 bases lay between the germline ends. Germline V gene lookup returns CDR1 SGHRS and CDR2 YFSETQ. The CDR3 has 14 amino acids. The CDR3 DNA sequence: TGCGCCAGCAGCTTGGAGGGGCCGGTCGGGGAGCTGTTTTTT. It encodes CASSLEGPVGELFF.

V and J are TRBV19 and TRBJ2-3; a possible D gene is TRBD2 (6 bases). Germline loops: CDR1 LNHDA, CDR2 SQIVND (reference sequence). The CDR3 loop spans 13 amino acids. V lost 11 bases to trimming and J lost 3 bases, with 15 bases between them. The CDR3 nucleotides are TGTGCCTCCACCCACGGGGGAACAGATACGCAGTATTTT. It yields the protein CASTHGGTDTQYF.

The chain joins TRBV30 to TRBJ1-3, with a weak D call TRBD1 (5 bases). Trimming cost V 1 base and J 0 bases, with 7 bases left between them. Per germline, CDR1 GTSNPN and CDR2 SVGIG (reference sequence). The CDR3 is 14 residues long. CDR3 region: CAWSAGLSGNTIYF. CDR3 coding DNA: TGTGCCTGGAGTGCAGGGCTCTCTGGAAACACCATATATTTT.

The chain links TRBV5-5 to TRBJ2-1; D might be TRBD2 (6 bases). The CDR3 extends over 15 amino acids. Germline CDR1 is SGHKS and CDR2 is YYEKEE (reference sequence). V lost 0 bases to trimming and J lost 7 bases, with 14 bases between them. The CDR3 region has the DNA TGTGCCAGCAGCTTGGACTCAGCCGGAGGGAATGAGCAGTTCTTC. Residues: CASSLDSAGGNEQFF.

This clone appeared once. The chain carries TRBV7-9 and TRBJ2-5; 12 bases match TRBD2. This CDR3 contains 16 residues. The V gene's germline CDR1 is SEHNR and CDR2 FQNEAQ (reference sequence). The trim removed 5 bases at V and 5 bases at J, leaving 9 bases unmatched. In nucleotides, the CDR3 is TGTGCCAGCAGCCCCCACGGACTAGCGGGGAAGGAGACCCAGTACTTC. Residues: CASSPHGLAGKETQYF.

The V and J genes are TRBV18 and TRBJ2-7, with 10 positions matching TRBD1. After removal of 6 bases from V and 3 bases from J, the junction contained 5 bases not matched to a gene. Germline V gene lookup returns CDR1 KGHSH and CDR2 LQKENI. This CDR3 is 14 amino acids long. The chain's CDR3 is CASSPGQGIYEQYV. The DNA of the CDR3 is TGTGCCAGCTCCCCGGGACAGGGGATCTACGAGCAGTACGTC.

J is TRBJ1-1 and V is TRBV2; 9 nucleotides agree with TRBD1. The CDR3 covers 13 residues. V lost 6 bases, J lost 8 bases, and 7 bases stayed unmatched. CDR1 and CDR2 (germline): SNHLY, FYNNEI. Here the CDR3 reads CASSVDRGREAFF. The CDR3 nucleotides are TGTGCCAGCAGCGTCGACAGGGGGAGGGAAGCTTTCTTT.

The chain carries TRBV23-1 and TRBJ2-7; D perhaps matches TRBD2 (6 bases). TRBV23-1 carries the ORF label, with uncertain function. This CDR3 is 12 amino acids long. V was pared by 6 bases and J by 7 bases, with 13 bases between. The DNA for the CDR3 is TGCGCCAGCAGGGGGCGGGGCGGAGAGCAGTACGTC. Translation gives CASRGRGGEQYV.

The V and J genes are TRBV7-2 and TRBJ2-5; 9 bases align to TRBD1. Trimming cost V 5 bases and J 4 bases; bases outside gene matches: 2. CDR3 length: 13 amino acids. Germline CDR1 and CDR2: SGHTA and FQGNSA. CDR3 sequence reads: CASSRQGGETQYF. In DNA form, the CDR3 reads TGTGCCAGCAGCCGACAGGGGGGAGAGACCCAGTACTTC. Full variable domain (rest looked up from reference TRBV7-2 and TRBJ2-5): GAGVSQSPSNKVTEKGKDVELRCDPISGHTALYWYRQSLGQGLEFLIYFQGNSAPDKSGLPSDRFSAERTGGSVSTLTIQRTQQEDSAVYLCASSRQGGETQYFGPGTRLLVL.

The table lists this clone with a count of one. V is TRBV24-1 and J is TRBJ1-2, with D hard to call. The germline gives CDR1 KGHDR, CDR2 SFDVKD. V was trimmed by 4 bases and J by 5 bases, leaving 7 bases between them. The CDR3 runs 12 residues. CDR3: CATSESGYGYTF. The CDR3, as DNA: TGTGCCACCAGTGAATCCGGATATGGCTACACCTTC.

V is TRBV9 and J is TRBJ1-3; D uncertain. The CDR3 spans 15 residues. Germline CDR1 SGDLS, CDR2 YYNGEE. Trimming removed 0 bases from V and 4 bases from J, with 11 bases in between. This CDR3 is CASSVGDAGGNTIYF. The CDR3 DNA follows: TGTGCCAGCAGCGTAGGCGACGCGGGGGGAAACACCATATATTTT. Variable domain in full (rest from reference TRBV9 and TRBJ1-3): DSGVTQTPKHLITATGQRVTLRCSPRSGDLSVYWYQQSLDQGLQFLIQYYNGEERAKGNILERFSAQQFPDLHSELNLSSLELGDSALYFCASSVGDAGGNTIYFGEGSWLTVV.

V usage is TRBV18 and J usage is TRBJ2-4; 10 bases match TRBD1. CDR3 length: 16 amino acids. CDR1 is KGHSH and CDR2 is LQKENI in the germline V gene. V gave up 3 bases and J gave up 4 bases; unmatched junction bases: 6. The CDR3 DNA sequence: TGTGCCAGCTCACCCGCGACAGGGGGCTGGAAAAACATTCAGTACTTC. This encodes CASSPATGGWKNIQYF.

In its sample, this clone was seen once. The chain recombines TRBV5-1 with TRBJ2-3; 11 bases agree with TRBD2. The CDR3 contains 15 residues. The ends lost 0 bases at V and 5 bases at J; junction bases unmatched: 2. Germline-derived CDR1 and CDR2 are SGHRS and YFSETQ. In nucleotides, the CDR3 is TGCGCCAGCAGCTTGGTCCTAGCGGGGGGAGATACGCAGTATTTT. Protein product: CASSLVLAGGDTQYF.

The chain combines TRBV7-2 with TRBJ1-4; D unresolved. The CDR3 is 14 amino acids. Germline V gives CDR1 SGHTA, CDR2 FQGNSA. Deletions cut 0 bases from V and 4 bases from J, with 6 bases between. The CDR3: CASSLAGVNEKLFF. CDR3 DNA: TGTGCCAGCAGCTTAGCTGGAGTTAATGAAAAACTGTTTTTT.

The chain carries TRBV2 and TRBJ1-6; D gene unclear. Germline CDR1 reads SNHLY; CDR2 reads FYNNEI. CDR3 length equals 13 residues. V was trimmed by 1 base and J by 6 bases, leaving 4 bases between them. The DNA of the CDR3 is TGTGCCAGCAGTGAAGACAGTAATTCACCCCTCCACTTT. Amino acid sequence: CASSEDSNSPLHF.

The chain has TRBV28 and TRBJ2-5; either TRBD1 or TRBD2 may fit D (5 bases each). Per the germline V gene, CDR1 is MDHEN and CDR2 is SYDVKM. Trimming removed 6 bases from V and 1 base from J, with 12 bases in between. This CDR3 spans 14 amino acids. DNA of the CDR3: TGTGCCAGCAGCCCGGGACGGACCCAAGAGACCCAGTACTTC. It translates to CASSPGRTQETQYF.

The chain carries TRBV19 and TRBJ1-1; 10 bases agree with TRBD1. This CDR3 has 16 amino acids. V shed 5 bases and J 0 bases; nucleotides not matched to a gene: 6. Looked up from germline, CDR1 is LNHDA and CDR2 is SQIVND (reference sequence). The CDR3 sequence is CASSPRTGGMNTEAFF. The CDR3 nucleotides read TGTGCCAGTAGTCCTAGGACAGGGGGAATGAACACTGAAGCTTTCTTT.

The chain links TRBV12-5 to TRBJ1-4; maybe TRBD1 (5 bases). The CDR3 totals 10 residues. Trimming cost V 9 bases and J 11 bases, with 10 bases left between them. CDR1 is LGHNT and CDR2 is FRNRAP in the germline V gene. In DNA form, the CDR3 reads TGTGCTAGGCAGGGTACGAAACTGTTTTTT. This translates into CARQGTKLFF.